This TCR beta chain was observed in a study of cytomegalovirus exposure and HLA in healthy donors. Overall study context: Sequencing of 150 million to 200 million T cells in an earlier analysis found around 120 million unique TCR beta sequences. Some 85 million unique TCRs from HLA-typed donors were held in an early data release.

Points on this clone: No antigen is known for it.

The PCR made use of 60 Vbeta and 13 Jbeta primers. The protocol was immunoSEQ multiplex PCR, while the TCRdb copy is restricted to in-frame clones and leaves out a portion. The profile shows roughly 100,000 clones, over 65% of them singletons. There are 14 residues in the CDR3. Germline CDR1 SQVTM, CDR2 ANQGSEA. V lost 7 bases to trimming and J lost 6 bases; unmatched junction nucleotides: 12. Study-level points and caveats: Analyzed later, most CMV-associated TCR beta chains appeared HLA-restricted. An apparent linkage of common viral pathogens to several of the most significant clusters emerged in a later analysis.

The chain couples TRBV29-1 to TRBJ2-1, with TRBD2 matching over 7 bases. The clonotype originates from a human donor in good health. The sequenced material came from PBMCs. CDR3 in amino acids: CSAQSGAAFNEQFF. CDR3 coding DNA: TGCAGCGCCCAAAGCGGGGCCGCCTTCAATGAGCAGTTCTTC.